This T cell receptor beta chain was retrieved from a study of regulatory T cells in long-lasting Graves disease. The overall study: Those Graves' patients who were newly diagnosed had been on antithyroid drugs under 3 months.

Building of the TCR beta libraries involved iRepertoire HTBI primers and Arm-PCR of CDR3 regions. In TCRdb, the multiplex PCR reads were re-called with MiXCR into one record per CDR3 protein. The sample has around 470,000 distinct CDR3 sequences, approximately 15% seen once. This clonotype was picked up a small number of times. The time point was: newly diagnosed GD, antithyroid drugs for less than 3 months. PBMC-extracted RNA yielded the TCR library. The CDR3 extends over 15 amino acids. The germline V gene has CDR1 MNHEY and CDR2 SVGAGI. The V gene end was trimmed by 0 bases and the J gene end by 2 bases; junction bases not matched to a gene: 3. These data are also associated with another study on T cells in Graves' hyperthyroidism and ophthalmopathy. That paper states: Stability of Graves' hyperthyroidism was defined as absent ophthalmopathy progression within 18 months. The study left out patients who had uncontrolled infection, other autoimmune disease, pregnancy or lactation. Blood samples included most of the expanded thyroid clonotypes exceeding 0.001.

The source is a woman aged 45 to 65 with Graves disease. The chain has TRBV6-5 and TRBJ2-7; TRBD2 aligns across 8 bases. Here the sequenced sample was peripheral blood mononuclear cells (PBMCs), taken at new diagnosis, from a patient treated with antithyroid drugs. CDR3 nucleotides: TGTGCCAGCAGTTACTCGGGCGGGAGGCCCTACGAGCAGTACTTC. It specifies CASSYSGGRPYEQYF.